This T cell receptor beta chain was obtained from a study of blood T cells in healthy people across ages. Next came a second PCR, run for about 6 to 11 cycles, which used a sample-barcoded 5' primer along with a J-beta primer mix. Each CDR3 protein gets one entry after TCRdb re-called the 5' RACE reads with MiXCR. The data show about 720,000 distinct CDR3 sequences, around 25% seen once. This clonotype has only a few counts. Its target is not known. Whole-study results and caveats: Diversity figures derived from one million T cells were judged to underestimate the true value.

CDR1 and CDR2 (germline): ENHRY, SYGVKD. The CDR3 runs 14 residues. J gave up 6 bases and V 8 bases, and 6 bases lay outside the gene matches. These sequences were also reported in another study, on T cells of mothers and their children.

The chain carries TRBV10-3 and TRBJ2-1; 11 nucleotides align to TRBD1. This TCR was recovered from a boy younger than 18 in good health. Sequenced sample: blood. CDR3 nucleotide sequence: TGTGCCATCCGGGGGGACAGGGGGGGCAATGAGCAGTTCTTC. The encoded protein is CAIRGDRGGNEQFF.